The 30 T cell receptor beta chains below were found in one sample sequenced in a study of shared clonotypes between healthy human individuals (dated by TCRdb to 2018 to 2020). The library was built by means of the immunoSEQ multiplex PCR assay. TCRdb holds this immuneACCESS table with in-frame rearrangements only. Some clones are missing; in checked studies, unresolved V genes explain under half, and the rest has no known cause. In all, the sample holds 550,000 to 850,000 clones, and 55% to 75% of those were seen once. Jointly, the top ten make up approximately 1.8% of the sample. Sequenced sample: memory CD4+ T cells sorted from blood. The cell subset or site label for this specimen denotes: CD45RA-negative fraction. The receptors here all came from a woman in her twenties or thirties in good health.

This chain joins TRBV7-3 and TRBJ1-2, with D perhaps TRBD1 (6 bases). V was cut by 6 bases and J by 0 bases, with 11 bases left in between. CDR3 length: 14 residues. Germline V CDR1 and CDR2: SGHTA, FQGTGA. The CDR3, as DNA: TGTGCCAGCAGTAGGGACACTACTAACTATGGCTACACCTTC. Protein sequence: CASSRDTTNYGYTF.

CDR3: CASSLSGTENTIYF. The CDR3 nucleotides are TGTGCCAGCAGTTTGTCAGGGACGGAAAACACCATATATTTT. The gene calls are TRBV28 and TRBJ1-3, with a tentative D call TRBD1 (5 bases). CDR3 length: 14 amino acids. Germline CDR1 reads MDHEN; CDR2 reads SYDVKM. The ends were cut back, 3 bases at V and 6 bases at J, with 12 bases in the middle. The full variable domain, in which reference TRBV28 and TRBJ1-3 provide the parts outside the CDR3, is DVKVTQSSRYLVKRTGEKVFLECVQDMDHENMFWYRQDPGLGLRLIYFSYDVKMKEKGDIPEGYSVSREKKERFSLILESASTNQTSMYLCASSLSGTENTIYFGEGSWLTVV.

The chain joins TRBV28 to TRBJ1-2, with no clear D. In germline, CDR1 is MDHEN, CDR2 SYDVKM. Trimming took off 5 bases at V and 4 bases at J, with 11 bases between the two ends. CDR3 length equals 13 residues. CDR3 residues: CASSQPTVYGYTF. The CDR3 DNA reads TGTGCCAGCAGTCAACCCACGGTCTATGGCTACACCTTC.

The rearrangement links TRBV30 to TRBJ1-3; 7 nucleotides match TRBD1. The germline gives CDR1 GTSNPN, CDR2 SVGIG (reference sequence). The ends lost 5 bases at V and 4 bases at J; junction bases unmatched: 8. This CDR3 spans 14 amino acids. CDR3 region: CAWSTGAGGNTIYF. In nucleotides, the CDR3 is TGTGCCTGGTCTACAGGGGCGGGAGGAAACACCATATATTTT.

V gene TRBV30 combines with J gene TRBJ1-1, with 10 bases aligning to TRBD1. The CDR3 is 12 amino acids. The J segment lost 8 bases and the V segment lost 4 bases, leaving 4 bases of the junction unmatched. CDR1 is GTSNPN, CDR2 SVGIG, per germline (reference sequence). CDR3 protein: CAWTRQGAEAFF. The DNA of the CDR3 is TGTGCCTGGACCCGACAGGGGGCGGAAGCTTTCTTT.

This clone has only one observation. This chain uses TRBV6-6 with TRBJ2-2, with 10 bases matching TRBD2. Germline lookup yields CDR1 MNHNY and CDR2 SVGAGI (reference sequence). This CDR3 comprises 15 residues. With 5 bases clipped from V and 1 base from J, the junction kept 1 base outside the gene matches. Written as DNA, the CDR3 is TGTGCCAGCAGTCGGACTAGCGGGAACACCGGGGAGCTGTTTTTT. Its protein product is CASSRTSGNTGELFF.

The V call is TRBV9, the J call TRBJ1-2; 10 nucleotides match TRBD1. The CDR3 totals 16 residues. V gave up 4 bases and J gave up 5 bases; unmatched junction bases: 11. Germline CDR1 and CDR2: SGDLS and YYNGEE. Written as DNA, the CDR3 is TGTGCCAGCAGCCCTCGTGGGGACAGGGGATTTTATGGCTACACCTTC. This sequence encodes CASSPRGDRGFYGYTF.

The V and J genes are TRBV19 and TRBJ1-5, with 10 bases fitting TRBD1. Germline-derived CDR1 and CDR2 are LNHDA and SQIVND (reference sequence). V lost 5 bases to trimming and J lost 8 bases; unmatched junction nucleotides: 12. This CDR3 spans 16 amino acids. The CDR3 nucleotides are TGTGCCAGTAGTGCCGGGACAGGGGCGTCCGTGGAGCCCCAGCATTTT. It codes for CASSAGTGASVEPQHF.

J is TRBJ1-5 and V is TRBV21-1. TRBV21-1 is listed as a pseudogene. This CDR3 has 14 residues. The CDR3 coding sequence is TGTGCCAGCAGAGTATGGGGGGTGGATCAGCCCCAGCATTTT. Its translation: CASRVWGVDQPQHF.

Remarks on this clone: At the DNA level, this CDR3 is encoded by other sequences in the same sample as well. The chain couples TRBV28 to TRBJ1-5, with D hard to call. The CDR3 is 12 residues long. CDR1 is MDHEN and CDR2 is SYDVKM in the germline V gene. Trimming shortened V by 6 bases and J by 1 base, and 4 bases separated the two germline ends. CDR3 DNA sequence: TGTGCCAGCAGCGACAGCAATCAGCCCCAGCATTTT. Residues: CASSDSNQPQHF.

The chain recombines TRBV2 with TRBJ2-4, with D possibly called TRBD1 or TRBD2 (6 bases each). Germline V gives CDR1 SNHLY, CDR2 FYNNEI. CDR3 length: 13 residues. Trimming stripped 7 bases from V and 6 bases from J, with 13 bases between. The CDR3 protein is CASNEGGLNIQYF. CDR3 nucleotides: TGTGCCAGCAACGAGGGGGGACTAAACATTCAGTACTTC.

The genes are TRBV19 and TRBJ2-2; D ambiguous. The V gene lost 5 bases and the J gene lost 7 bases, with 11 bases spanning the gap. This CDR3 is built from 13 residues. Germline V gene lookup returns CDR1 LNHDA and CDR2 SQIVND (reference sequence). The CDR3 loop reads CASSGELVGELFF. The DNA for the CDR3 is TGTGCCAGTAGTGGAGAGCTGGTCGGGGAGCTGTTTTTT.

The CDR3 sequence is CASSPGQGGEAFF. The CDR3 coding sequence is TGTGCCAGCAGTCCCGGACAGGGCGGTGAAGCTTTCTTT. The rearrangement joins TRBV28 to TRBJ1-1; 8 bases are shared with TRBD1. CDR1 is MDHEN, CDR2 SYDVKM, per germline. This CDR3 is built from 13 residues. The V gene end was trimmed by 5 bases and the J gene end by 7 bases; junction bases not matched to a gene: 6.

The sample holds many counts of this clone. CDR3 protein: CASSQDRVSPDTQYF. CDR3 DNA: TGCGCCAGCAGCCAAGATCGGGTTAGCCCAGATACGCAGTATTTT. V gene TRBV4-1 combines with J gene TRBJ2-3; no reliable D call. The germline V and J ends were trimmed by 0 bases and 4 bases, with 11 bases remaining between them. The CDR3 is 15 amino acids. The germline V gene has CDR1 MGHRA and CDR2 YSYEKL.

The genes are TRBV28 and TRBJ1-1, with 7 positions matching TRBD1. The CDR3 totals 13 residues. The germline gives CDR1 MDHEN, CDR2 SYDVKM. The J segment lost 5 bases and the V segment lost 6 bases, leaving 6 bases of the junction unmatched. The CDR3 sequence: CASSDRVGTEAFF. CDR3 coding DNA: TGTGCCAGCAGCGACAGGGTGGGGACTGAAGCTTTCTTT.

The CDR3 sequence: CASSAGSNQPQHF. CDR3 nucleotide sequence: TGTGCCAGCAGCGCTGGGAGCAATCAGCCCCAGCATTTT. J is TRBJ1-5 and V is TRBV9, with D unresolved. CDR1 and CDR2 (germline): SGDLS, YYNGEE. The CDR3 is 13 residues long. Trimming pared 3 bases from V and 1 base from J, leaving 5 bases between.

V and J are TRBV11-3 and TRBJ2-1; D unclear. From germline, CDR1 is SGHNT and CDR2 YENEEA. Trimming removed 5 bases at V and 5 bases at J, with 13 bases between. This CDR3 is built from 14 residues. CDR3 region: CASSQRAKDNEQFF. CDR3 DNA sequence: TGTGCCAGCAGCCAAAGGGCGAAGGACAATGAGCAGTTCTTC.

The chain combines TRBV28 with TRBJ2-5; D gene unclear. V was pared by 1 base and J by 5 bases, with 11 bases between. The CDR3 is 14 amino acids. Germline CDR1 is MDHEN and CDR2 is SYDVKM. The CDR3 sequence: CASSLLAVWETQYF. The DNA for the CDR3 is TGTGCCAGCAGTTTATTGGCGGTTTGGGAGACCCAGTACTTC.

For this clone: Other nucleotide sequences from this sample produce the same CDR3. The chain links TRBV5-1 to TRBJ2-3, with D perhaps matching TRBD1 (6 bases). Germline assignment: CDR1 SGHRS and CDR2 YFSETQ. The CDR3 length is 16 residues. V shed 0 bases and J shed 0 bases, with 11 bases lying between them. As DNA, the CDR3 is TGCGCCAGCAGCTTGGTACAGGGCCCAAGCACAGATACGCAGTATTTT. Translated: CASSLVQGPSTDTQYF.

The CDR3 DNA reads TGTGCCAGCAGCTCGAACAGGGGGAAGCAGTACTTC. As protein: CASSSNRGKQYF. The chain carries TRBV7-2 and TRBJ2-7; TRBD1 matches at 8 bases. Germline V gene lookup returns CDR1 SGHTA and CDR2 FQGNSA. The CDR3 spans 12 residues. J was trimmed by 8 bases and V by 4 bases; bases with no gene match: 4.

The gene calls are TRBV19 and TRBJ1-1, with 11 bases that match TRBD1. The V gene end was trimmed by 3 bases and the J gene end by 7 bases; junction bases not matched to a gene: 10. CDR3 size: 16 residues. The germline V gene has CDR1 LNHDA and CDR2 SQIVND (reference sequence). The CDR3 coding sequence is TGTGCCAGTAGTATTATTTGGGACAGGGGGAGTATTGAAGCTTTCTTT. This encodes CASSIIWDRGSIEAFF.

The chain carries TRBV27 and TRBJ2-7; 12 nucleotides match TRBD2. Germline lookup yields CDR1 MNHEY and CDR2 SMNVEV (reference sequence). The CDR3 extends over 15 amino acids. With 5 bases clipped from V and 0 bases from J, the junction kept 2 bases outside the gene matches. The CDR3 DNA follows: TGTGCCAGCAGTCGGACTAGCGGGGCCTCCTACGAGCAGTACTTC. Amino acids: CASSRTSGASYEQYF.

This chain joins TRBV25-1 and TRBJ2-3, with 7 bases aligning to TRBD1. The CDR3 sequence is 17 residues long. Germline values: CDR1 MGHDK, CDR2 SYGVNS. V was clipped by 2 bases and J by 2 bases; unmatched bases: 10. CDR3 DNA sequence: TGTGCCAGCAGTGAACAGGGGGACGGGATATCCACAGATACGCAGTATTTT. This sequence encodes CASSEQGDGISTDTQYF.

This sequence joins TRBV19 and TRBJ2-1; 8 nucleotides line up with TRBD1. Per germline, CDR1 LNHDA and CDR2 SQIVND (reference sequence). The trim removed 7 bases at V and 7 bases at J, leaving 12 bases unmatched. The CDR3 consists of 15 residues. The CDR3 DNA reads as TGTGCCAGTAACCTTGGACAGGGACGTAGGAATGAGCAGTTCTTC. It yields the protein CASNLGQGRRNEQFF.

The chain uses TRBV19 and TRBJ2-7; TRBD1 aligns across 8 bases. J was trimmed by 0 bases and V by 4 bases; bases with no gene match: 11. The CDR3 covers 17 residues. CDR1 is LNHDA and CDR2 is SQIVND in the germline V gene (reference sequence). The CDR3 nucleotides read TGTGCCAGTAGTAGGAAAGCCGGGACAGGCCTCTCCTACGAGCAGTACTTC. This gives the protein CASSRKAGTGLSYEQYF.

This chain links TRBV7-2 with TRBJ1-1; tentatively, D is TRBD1 (6 bases). The CDR3 length is 16 residues. V was cut by 2 bases and J by 5 bases, with 18 bases left in between. Per the germline V gene, CDR1 is SGHTA and CDR2 is FQGNSA. Written as DNA, the CDR3 is TGTGCCAGCAGCTTAAGGGCCGGGGGGGCGCCGACTGAAGCTTTCTTT. Amino acid sequence: CASSLRAGGAPTEAFF. Full variable domain (outside the CDR3, taken from reference TRBV7-2 and TRBJ1-1): GAGVSQSPSNKVTEKGKDVELRCDPISGHTALYWYRQSLGQGLEFLIYFQGNSAPDKSGLPSDRFSAERTGGSVSTLTIQRTQQEDSAVYLCASSLRAGGAPTEAFFGQGTRLTVV.

The V call is TRBV5-8, the J call TRBJ1-2, with D perhaps matching TRBD1 (5 bases). The CDR3 spans 12 residues. Germline CDR1 and CDR2: SGHTS and YDEGEE. V was shortened by 3 bases and J by 5 bases, with 8 bases between the two germline ends. DNA for the CDR3: TGTGCCAGCAGCTCCCGGGGGTATGGCTACACCTTC. This translates into CASSSRGYGYTF.

This rearrangement joins TRBV28 to TRBJ1-1; maybe TRBD1 (5 bases). The ends were cut back, 4 bases at V and 0 bases at J, with 24 bases in the middle. CDR1 and CDR2 from the germline V gene are MDHEN and SYDVKM. The CDR3 spans 19 residues. CDR3 loop: CASSWSGTWDRPMNTEAFF. As DNA, the CDR3 is TGTGCCAGCAGTTGGTCTGGGACCTGGGACCGACCTATGAACACTGAAGCTTTCTTT. The whole variable domain, filled in from reference TRBV28 and TRBJ1-1, reads DVKVTQSSRYLVKRTGEKVFLECVQDMDHENMFWYRQDPGLGLRLIYFSYDVKMKEKGDIPEGYSVSREKKERFSLILESASTNQTSMYLCASSWSGTWDRPMNTEAFFGQGTRLTVV.

As to this clone: Distinct nucleotide sequences in the sample also encode this CDR3. This rearrangement joins TRBV7-8 to TRBJ2-6; D gene unclear. This CDR3 spans 13 amino acids. V lost 1 base and J 5 bases, leaving 3 bases between the germline ends. Germline values: CDR1 SGHVS, CDR2 FQNEAQ. DNA of the CDR3: TGTGCCAGCAGCTTAGAGAGGGCCAACGTCCTGACTTTC. This encodes CASSLERANVLTF.

The genes are TRBV9 and TRBJ2-1; 10 bases match TRBD1. Germline V gene sequence: CDR1 SGDLS, CDR2 YYNGEE. The length of the CDR3 is 15 residues. Germline trimming cut 2 bases from V and 4 bases from J; bases unmatched to any gene: 3. CDR3 amino acids: CASSVGQGKYNEQFF. CDR3 DNA: TGTGCCAGCAGCGTGGGACAGGGGAAATACAATGAGCAGTTCTTC.